This record concerns one TCR beta chain sequence. The CDR3 sequence is 10 residues long. Germline values: CDR1 DFQATT, CDR2 SNEGSKA (reference sequence). Trimming pared 3 bases from V and 8 bases from J, leaving 7 bases between. The source of the sample is a study of blood T cell repertoires in COVID-19. Participants' own reports of clinical history determined their cohort assignment. Donors of Cohort 3 who recovered were those that had two negative PCRs, clearance, or symptom resolution. TCRdb keeps only in-frame clones here, not all; method: immunoSEQ multiplex PCR. The table shows roughly 350,000 clones, with roughly nine tenths occurring only once.

This rearrangement joins TRBV20-1 to TRBJ1-1; D call uncertain. The sequencing sample was made of PBMCs or T cells enriched from blood (not recorded which). This TCR was recovered from a woman aged 25 to 39 who had recovered from COVID-19. As DNA, the CDR3 is TGCAGTGCTAGGAGGAACGAAGCTTTCTTT. Translating it yields CSARRNEAFF.